The next 17 T cell receptor beta chains were all read from a single sample in a study of response to subunit inactivated influenza vaccine. TCRdb independently ran MiXCR on the RT-PCR reads; one entry per CDR3 protein. The sample consists of about half a million distinct CDR3 sequences, around 8% of them appearing once. The input for sequencing was PBMCs from blood, taken 23 months after vaccination. The receptors were gathered from a man between 50 and 70 years old who received an inactivated influenza vaccine.

This clonotype was counted only a few times. The genes are TRBV6-1 and TRBJ1-5; unclear D gene. Germline values: CDR1 MNHNS, CDR2 SASEGT. The CDR3 runs 13 residues. Trimming shortened V by 4 bases and J by 1 base, and 5 bases separated the two germline ends. CDR3 protein: CASSAESNQPQHF. The CDR3 DNA follows: TGTGCCAGCAGTGCCGAAAGCAATCAGCCCCAGCATTTT.

This clonotype showed up many times. The V gene is TRBV12-5, the J gene TRBJ2-7; D not certain. The V end lost 1 base, the J end lost 4 bases, and 5 bases lay between the germline ends. CDR3 length equals 12 residues. CDR1 LGHNT and CDR2 FRNRAP come from the germline V gene. CDR3 coding DNA: TGTGCTAGTGGTTTGGGACTGTACGAGCAGTACTTC. Its protein is CASGLGLYEQYF. Full variable domain (missing parts from reference TRBV12-5 and TRBJ2-7): DARVTQTPRHKVTEMGQEVTMRCQPILGHNTVFWYRQTMMQGLELLAYFRNRAPLDDSGMPKDRFSAEMPDATLATLKIQPSEPRDSAVYFCASGLGLYEQYFGPGTRLTVT.

This clonotype was found a few times. The chain combines TRBV15 with TRBJ2-3; unclear D gene. Germline V gene data show CDR1 as LNHNV and CDR2 as YYDKDF (reference sequence). The V end was cut by 3 bases, the J end by 4 bases, with 8 bases between. There are 13 residues in the CDR3. The DNA for the CDR3 is TGTGCCACCAGCAGTTTTCAGGCAGATACGCAGTATTTT. The encoded protein is CATSSFQADTQYF.

This clonotype was counted at least ten times. The chain uses TRBV2 and TRBJ2-1, with a tentative D call TRBD2 (5 bases). Looked up from germline, CDR1 is SNHLY and CDR2 is FYNNEI. The V end was cut by 1 base, the J end by 5 bases, with 6 bases between. The CDR3 contains 13 residues. The chain's CDR3 is CASSEERDNEQFF. The CDR3 nucleotides read TGTGCCAGCAGTGAAGAGAGGGACAATGAGCAGTTCTTC.

This clonotype was picked up many times. This chain connects TRBV24-1 to TRBJ2-1; 8 nucleotides line up with TRBD2. The CDR3 is made up of 16 amino acids. V shed 3 bases and J 0 bases; nucleotides not matched to a gene: 3. Germline-derived CDR1 and CDR2 are KGHDR and SFDVKD. The CDR3 DNA reads as TGTGCCACCAGTGATATAAGCGGGAGCTCCTACAATGAGCAGTTCTTC. It translates to CATSDISGSSYNEQFF.

V and J are TRBV5-1 and TRBJ2-1; 7 bases map to TRBD2. CDR3 length equals 15 residues. From germline, CDR1 is SGHRS and CDR2 YFSETQ. V trimming: 0 bases; J trimming: 7 bases; junction bases outside the gene matches: 7. The CDR3 DNA reads TGCGCCAGCAGCTTGGCTGCGGGAGACGTAAATGAGCAGTTCTTC. This encodes CASSLAAGDVNEQFF.

This clonotype was recorded a few times. The chain has TRBV28 and TRBJ2-1; no definite D call. Germline loops: CDR1 MDHEN, CDR2 SYDVKM. V lost 10 bases, J lost 13 bases, and 23 bases lay in between. The CDR3 totals 13 residues. The CDR3 DNA is TGTGCCACCCAGGCGGCCCGACCCGTGCGACAGTTCTTC. The encoded protein is CATQAARPVRQFF.

This clonotype turned up a few times. The gene calls are TRBV6-6 and TRBJ1-2; no reliable D call. CDR3 size: 12 residues. Trimming shortened V by 6 bases and J by 4 bases, and 9 bases separated the two germline ends. Germline V lookup: CDR1 MNHNY, CDR2 SVGAGI (reference sequence). The CDR3 loop reads CASRTDAYGYTF. CDR3 DNA sequence: TGTGCCAGCAGAACAGACGCCTATGGCTACACCTTC.

This clonotype was seen only once. The chain is built from TRBV20-1 and TRBJ2-1; TRBD2 agrees at 13 bases. The V gene end was trimmed by 6 bases and the J gene end by 1 base; junction bases not matched to a gene: 27. CDR3 length: 23 residues. Germline V gene data show CDR1 as DFQATT and CDR2 as SNEGSKA (reference sequence). This CDR3 is CSAAGRWDRDETSGRWSYNEQFF. The CDR3 nucleotides are TGCAGTGCCGCCGGACGGTGGGACAGGGACGAGACTAGCGGGAGGTGGTCCTACAATGAGCAGTTCTTC.

The chain recombines TRBV30 with TRBJ2-5; D is unclear. The length of the CDR3 is 13 residues. Germline CDR1 is GTSNPN and CDR2 is SVGIG (reference sequence). The V gene lost 0 bases and the J gene lost 7 bases, with 12 bases spanning the gap. DNA for the CDR3: TGTGCCTGGAGTGTAAGGGTAACGGGGACCCAGTACTTC. Amino acids: CAWSVRVTGTQYF. Full variable domain (remainder filled in from reference TRBV30 and TRBJ2-5): SQTIHQWPATLVQPVGSPLSLECTVEGTSNPNLYWYRQAAGRGLQLLFYSVGIGQISSEVPQNLSASRPQDRQFILSSKKLLLSDSGFYLCAWSVRVTGTQYFGPGTRLLVL.

The chain is built from TRBV2 and TRBJ2-5; D not certain. The germline CDR1 and CDR2 sequences are SNHLY and FYNNEI. Deletions cut 4 bases from V and 1 base from J, with 13 bases between. The CDR3 sequence is 15 residues long. CDR3 residues: CASSGTRSFQETQYF. The CDR3, as DNA: TGTGCCAGCAGTGGAACGAGGTCCTTCCAAGAGACCCAGTACTTC.

This clonotype was seen repeatedly, ten times or more. The chain combines TRBV7-6 with TRBJ2-2; a weak D match, TRBD1 (5 bases). CDR3 length equals 14 residues. The germline V gene has CDR1 SGHVS and CDR2 FNYEAQ. The ends were cut back, 1 base at V and 5 bases at J, with 8 bases in the middle. For the CDR3, the DNA is TGTGCCAGCAGCTTAGACGCAGGGACCGGGGAGCTGTTTTTT. Its translation: CASSLDAGTGELFF. The variable domain in full, completed from reference TRBV7-6 and TRBJ2-2, reads GAGVSQSPRYKVTKRGQDVALRCDPISGHVSLYWYRQALGQGPEFLTYFNYEAQQDKSGLPNDRFSAERPEGSISTLTIQRTEQRDSAMYRCASSLDAGTGELFFGEGSRLTVL.

The sample holds a few counts of this clonotype. The chain has TRBV12-3 or TRBV12-4 and TRBJ2-3, with D maybe TRBD2 (6 bases). V lost 3 bases, J lost 2 bases, and 12 bases lay in between. The CDR3 spans 15 residues. As DNA, the CDR3 is TGTGCCAGCAGTTTCTATTTGCGGGACACAGATACGCAGTATTTT. Translated: CASSFYLRDTDTQYF.

The J gene is TRBJ2-1, the V gene TRBV6-5; possibly TRBD1 or TRBD2 for D (6 bases each). Between the trimmed V and J ends, which lost 5 bases and 1 base, there was a span of 18 bases. Germline CDR1 is MNHEY and CDR2 is SVGAGI. The CDR3 runs 17 residues. The CDR3 DNA is TGTGCCAGCAGTGTACTCTTTGTAGGGGGGTCCTACAATGAGCAGTTCTTC. Protein: CASSVLFVGGSYNEQFF.

CDR3 bases: TGCAGCGTCCTACAGGCCTATGGCTACACCTTC. It yields the protein CSVLQAYGYTF. This chain uses TRBV29-1 with TRBJ1-2; D might be TRBD1 (5 bases). With 6 bases removed from V and 4 bases from J, the gap between germline ends came to 9 bases. CDR3 length equals 11 residues. Germline V gene sequence: CDR1 SQVTM, CDR2 ANQGSEA.

This clonotype was detected many times. The J gene is TRBJ1-5, the V gene TRBV12-3 or TRBV12-4, with TRBD1 as a possible D gene (5 bases). Trimming took off 6 bases at V and 9 bases at J, with 15 bases between the two ends. The CDR3 sequence is 13 residues long. The CDR3 here is CASRDTGAGPQHF. CDR3 DNA sequence: TGTGCCAGCAGAGATACAGGTGCGGGGCCCCAGCATTTT.

V is TRBV24-1 and J is TRBJ2-2; D remains ambiguous. This CDR3 spans 12 amino acids. The V and J ends lost 5 bases and 3 bases respectively, with 3 bases between them. CDR1 and CDR2 (germline): KGHDR, SFDVKD. This CDR3 is CATSGYTGELFF. CDR3 in DNA: TGTGCCACCAGTGGATACACCGGGGAGCTGTTTTTT.